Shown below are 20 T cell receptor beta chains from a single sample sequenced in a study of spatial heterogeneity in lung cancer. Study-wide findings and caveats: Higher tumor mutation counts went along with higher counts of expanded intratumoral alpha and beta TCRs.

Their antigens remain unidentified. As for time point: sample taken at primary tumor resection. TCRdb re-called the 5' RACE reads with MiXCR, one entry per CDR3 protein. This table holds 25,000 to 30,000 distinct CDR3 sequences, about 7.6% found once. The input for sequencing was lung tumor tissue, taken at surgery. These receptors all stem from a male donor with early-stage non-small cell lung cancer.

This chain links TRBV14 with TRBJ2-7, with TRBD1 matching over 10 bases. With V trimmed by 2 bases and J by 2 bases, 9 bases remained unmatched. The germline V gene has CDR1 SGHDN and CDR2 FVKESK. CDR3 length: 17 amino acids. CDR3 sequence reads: CASSQWTYGQGAYEQYF. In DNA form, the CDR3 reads TGTGCCAGCAGCCAATGGACCTACGGACAGGGGGCCTACGAGCAGTACTTC.

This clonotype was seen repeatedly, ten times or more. As DNA, the CDR3 is TGCAGCGTTGGAGGTGATAGCTACGAGCAGTACTTC. This gives the protein CSVGGDSYEQYF. The chain links TRBV29-1 to TRBJ2-7; D gene ambiguous. This CDR3 is 12 amino acids long. The V end was cut by 4 bases, the J end by 3 bases, with 10 bases between. Germline lookup yields CDR1 SQVTM and CDR2 ANQGSEA.

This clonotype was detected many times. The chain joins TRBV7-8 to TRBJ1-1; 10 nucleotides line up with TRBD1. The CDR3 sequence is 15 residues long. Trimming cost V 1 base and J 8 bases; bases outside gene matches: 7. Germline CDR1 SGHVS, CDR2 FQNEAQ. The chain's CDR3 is CASSLGPGQGLEAFF. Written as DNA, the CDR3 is TGTGCCAGCAGCTTAGGGCCGGGACAGGGGCTGGAAGCTTTCTTT.

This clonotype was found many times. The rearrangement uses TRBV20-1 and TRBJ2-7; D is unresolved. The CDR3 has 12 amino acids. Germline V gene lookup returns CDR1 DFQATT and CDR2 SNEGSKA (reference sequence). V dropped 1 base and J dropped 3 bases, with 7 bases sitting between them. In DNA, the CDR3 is TGCAGTGCTAGAGGCCGCATCTACGAGCAGTACTTC. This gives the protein CSARGRIYEQYF.

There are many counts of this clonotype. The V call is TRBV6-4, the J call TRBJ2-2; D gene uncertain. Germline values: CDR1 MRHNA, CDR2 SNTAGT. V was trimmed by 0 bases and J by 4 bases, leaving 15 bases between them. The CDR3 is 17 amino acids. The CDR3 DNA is TGTGCCAGCAGTGACTCGTCGAGATTAGGGATCACCGGGGAGCTGTTTTTT. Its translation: CASSDSSRLGITGELFF.

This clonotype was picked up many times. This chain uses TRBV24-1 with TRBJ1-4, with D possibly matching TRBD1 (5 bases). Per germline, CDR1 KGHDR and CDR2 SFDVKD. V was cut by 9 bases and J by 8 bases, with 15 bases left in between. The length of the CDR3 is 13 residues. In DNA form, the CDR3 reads TGTGCCACCCAGTTTCAGGGCGGCGAAAAACTGTTTTTT. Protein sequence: CATQFQGGEKLFF.

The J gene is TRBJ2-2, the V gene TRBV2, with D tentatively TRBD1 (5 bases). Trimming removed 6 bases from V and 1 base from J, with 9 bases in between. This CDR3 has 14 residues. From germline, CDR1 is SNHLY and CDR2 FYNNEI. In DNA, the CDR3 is TGTGCCAGCAGGGGTGACAGGAACACCGGGGAGCTGTTTTTT. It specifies CASRGDRNTGELFF. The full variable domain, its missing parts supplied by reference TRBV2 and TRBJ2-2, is EPEVTQTPSHQVTQMGQEVILRCVPISNHLYFYWYRQILGQKVEFLVSFYNNEISEKSEIFDDQFSVERPDGSNFTLKIRSTKLEDSAMYFCASRGDRNTGELFFGEGSRLTVL.

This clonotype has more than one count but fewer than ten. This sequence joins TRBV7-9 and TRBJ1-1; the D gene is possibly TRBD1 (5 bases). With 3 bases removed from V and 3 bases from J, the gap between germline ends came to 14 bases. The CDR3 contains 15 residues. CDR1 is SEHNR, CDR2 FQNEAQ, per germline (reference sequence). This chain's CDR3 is CASSLMGEGDTEAFF. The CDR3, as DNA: TGTGCCAGCAGCTTGATGGGGGAAGGGGACACTGAAGCTTTCTTT.

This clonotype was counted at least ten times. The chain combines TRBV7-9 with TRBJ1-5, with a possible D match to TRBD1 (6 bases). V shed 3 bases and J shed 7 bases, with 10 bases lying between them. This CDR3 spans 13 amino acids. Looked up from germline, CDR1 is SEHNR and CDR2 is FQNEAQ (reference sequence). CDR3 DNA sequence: TGTGCCAGCAGCTTCACAGGGAACCAGCCCCAGCATTTT. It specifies CASSFTGNQPQHF.

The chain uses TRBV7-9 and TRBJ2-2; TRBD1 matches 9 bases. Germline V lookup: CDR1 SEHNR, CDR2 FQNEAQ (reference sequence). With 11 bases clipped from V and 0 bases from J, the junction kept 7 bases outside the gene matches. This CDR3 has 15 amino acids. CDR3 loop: CAGRTGGANTGELFF. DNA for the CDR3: TGTGCCGGCCGAACAGGGGGCGCGAACACCGGGGAGCTGTTTTTT. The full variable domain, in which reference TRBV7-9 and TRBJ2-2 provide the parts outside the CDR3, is DTGVSQNPRHKITKRGQNVTFRCDPISEHNRLYWYRQTLGQGPEFLTYFQNEAQLEKSRLLSDRFSAERPKGSFSTLEIQRTEQGDSAMYLCAGRTGGANTGELFFGEGSRLTVL.

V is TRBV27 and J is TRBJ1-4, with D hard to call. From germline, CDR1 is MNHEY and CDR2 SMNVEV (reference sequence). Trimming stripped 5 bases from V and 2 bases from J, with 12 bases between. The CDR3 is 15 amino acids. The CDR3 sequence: CASSPLGRTNEKLFF. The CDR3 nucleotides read TGTGCCAGCAGTCCCCTGGGGAGGACTAATGAAAAACTGTTTTTT.

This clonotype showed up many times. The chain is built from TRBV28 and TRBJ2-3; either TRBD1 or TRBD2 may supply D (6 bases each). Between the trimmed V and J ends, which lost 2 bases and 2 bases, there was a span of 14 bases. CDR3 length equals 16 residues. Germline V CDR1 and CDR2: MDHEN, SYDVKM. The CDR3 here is CASSLTQGGYTDTQYF. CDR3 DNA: TGTGCCAGCAGTTTAACACAGGGAGGATACACAGATACGCAGTATTTT.

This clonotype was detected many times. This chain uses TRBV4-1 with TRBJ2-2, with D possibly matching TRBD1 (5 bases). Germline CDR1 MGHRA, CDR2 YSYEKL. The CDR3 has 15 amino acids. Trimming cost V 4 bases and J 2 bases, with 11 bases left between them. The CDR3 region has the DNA TGCGCCAGCAGCCTGCGGACACAAAACACCGGGGAGCTGTTTTTT. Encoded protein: CASSLRTQNTGELFF.

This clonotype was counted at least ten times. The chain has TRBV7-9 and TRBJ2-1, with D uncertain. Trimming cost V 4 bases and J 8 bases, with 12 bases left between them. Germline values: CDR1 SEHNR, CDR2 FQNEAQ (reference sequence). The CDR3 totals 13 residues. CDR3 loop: CASSSPQGYEQFF. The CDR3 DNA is TGTGCCAGCAGCTCCCCCCAAGGGTATGAGCAGTTCTTC.

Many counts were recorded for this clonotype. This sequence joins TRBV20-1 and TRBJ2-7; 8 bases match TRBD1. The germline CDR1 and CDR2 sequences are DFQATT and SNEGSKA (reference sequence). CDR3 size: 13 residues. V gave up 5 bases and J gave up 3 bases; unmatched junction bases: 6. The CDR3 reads CSAVYRGFYEQYF. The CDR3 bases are TGCAGTGCTGTCTACAGGGGGTTCTACGAGCAGTACTTC.

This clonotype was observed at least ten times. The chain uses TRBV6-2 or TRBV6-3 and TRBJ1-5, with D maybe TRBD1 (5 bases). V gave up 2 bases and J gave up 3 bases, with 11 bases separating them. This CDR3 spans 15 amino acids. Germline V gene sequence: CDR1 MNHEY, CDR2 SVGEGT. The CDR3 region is CASSYRQGHNQPQHF. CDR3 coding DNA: TGTGCCAGCAGTTACCGCCAGGGCCACAATCAGCCCCAGCATTTT.

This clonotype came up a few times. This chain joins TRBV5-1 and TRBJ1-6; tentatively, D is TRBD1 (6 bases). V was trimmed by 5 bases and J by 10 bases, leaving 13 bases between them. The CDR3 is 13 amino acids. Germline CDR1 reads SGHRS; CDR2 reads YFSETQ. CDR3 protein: CASSISGESPLHF. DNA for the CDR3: TGCGCCAGCAGTATTTCAGGGGAATCACCCCTCCACTTT.

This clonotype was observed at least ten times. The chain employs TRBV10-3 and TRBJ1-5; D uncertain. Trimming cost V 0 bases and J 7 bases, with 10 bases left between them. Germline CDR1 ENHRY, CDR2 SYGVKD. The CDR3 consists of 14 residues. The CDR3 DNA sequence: TGTGCCATCAGTGAGTCAAGGGAAGGACAGCCCCAGCATTTT. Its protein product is CAISESREGQPQHF.

The CDR3: CASSPRDRGEQFF. The DNA for the CDR3 is TGCGCCAGCAGCCCCCGGGACAGGGGTGAGCAGTTCTTC. The chain carries TRBV5-1 and TRBJ2-1; TRBD1 aligns across 10 bases. The CDR3 totals 13 residues. CDR1 SGHRS and CDR2 YFSETQ come from the germline V gene. V was clipped by 4 bases and J by 9 bases; unmatched bases: 4.

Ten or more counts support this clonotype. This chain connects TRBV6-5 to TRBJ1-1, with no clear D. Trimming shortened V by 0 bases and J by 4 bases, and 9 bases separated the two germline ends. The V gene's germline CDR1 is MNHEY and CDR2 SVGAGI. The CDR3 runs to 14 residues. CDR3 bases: TGTGCCAGCAGTTACTCCCGATATGGCACTGAAGCTTTCTTT. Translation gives CASSYSRYGTEAFF.